This T cell receptor (beta chain) was obtained from a study of glioma-infiltrating T cells after dendritic cell vaccination. Unmatched junction bases numbered 4, after V lost 0 bases and J lost 4 bases. Germline loops: CDR1 SGHRS, CDR2 YFSETQ. The CDR3 is 15 amino acids. Time point here: after dendritic cell vaccination, including at tumor progression/relapse. Whole-study results and caveats: Longer survival after dendritic cell vaccination followed higher pretreatment TIL content.

The repertoire was sequenced with immunoSEQ multiplex PCR; TCRdb's copy has only in-frame clones and lacks some. In the table there are approximately 50,000 clones, 89% of which are singletons. Points on this clone: Its antigen is currently unknown.

The receptor's source is a human donor with glioblastoma. The starting material was blood, obtained after dendritic cell vaccination. This chain uses TRBV5-1 with TRBJ2-1; 7 positions agree with TRBD2. The CDR3 bases are TGCGCCAGCAGCTTGGCCCTAGCGGATTACAATGAGCAGTTCTTC. It yields the protein CASSLALADYNEQFF.